This TCR beta chain appears in the sequencing data of a study of shared clonotypes between healthy human individuals. Study at large: A donor's plate count was three for CD4 naive and three for CD4 memory; CD8 naive had two and CD8 memory one.

Study-wide points: When compared with the clonotypes that were shared by all four sorted-subset donors, the non-shared clonotypes turned out to have lower generation probabilities.

The CDR3 covers 15 residues. V was clipped by 3 bases and J by 4 bases, with 15 bases between them. The germline V gene encodes CDR1 SGHTA and CDR2 FQGNSA. This clone is a singleton in its sample. The antigen remains undetermined. Here immunoSEQ multiplex PCR was the method, and the copy in TCRdb shows in-frame clones only, minus some. The repertoire has roughly 2.5 million clones, more than 90% of them found once; the top ten carry over 0.12%. The gene calls are TRBV7-2 and TRBJ2-5; weak D call: TRBD1 (6 bases). This receptor was identified in a man younger than 35 in good health. What was sequenced was naive CD4+ T cells sorted from blood. The subset is: CD45RA+ positively selected. The CDR3 DNA reads TGTGCCAGCAGCTTGGGGATCGCAGGGGTAGAGACCCAGTACTTC. This sequence encodes CASSLGIAGVETQYF.